Below are 17 T cell receptor beta chains sequenced from a single sample in a study of blood T cell repertoires in COVID-19. Here immunoSEQ multiplex PCR was the method, and the copy in TCRdb shows in-frame clones only, minus some. The sample has 150,000 or so clones, 86% seen once. The sequenced sample consisted of peripheral blood. The receptors come from a woman between 65 and 79 years old with COVID-19, enrolled during active disease.

This rearrangement joins TRBV30 to TRBJ1-1; D unclear. Trimming removed 0 bases from V and 1 base from J, with 6 bases in between. Germline CDR1 and CDR2: GTSNPN and SVGIG (reference sequence). This CDR3 comprises 13 residues. CDR3 DNA sequence: TGTGCCTGGAGTGTAGAGTCGAACACTGAAGCTTTCTTT. As protein: CAWSVESNTEAFF.

The chain's CDR3 is CASSLQASNQPQHF. The DNA for the CDR3 is TGTGCCAGCAGTTTGCAGGCCAGCAATCAGCCCCAGCATTTT. J is TRBJ1-5 and V is TRBV27; no clear D gene. V lost 3 bases and J lost 1, with 7 bases in between. The CDR3 loop spans 14 amino acids. Germline CDR1 reads MNHEY; CDR2 reads SMNVEV (reference sequence).

The chain joins TRBV19 to TRBJ1-2, with 9 bases fitting TRBD1. From germline, CDR1 is LNHDA and CDR2 SQIVND (reference sequence). V shed 5 bases and J 4 bases; nucleotides not matched to a gene: 8. CDR3 length equals 15 residues. CDR3 sequence: CASSARATGGYGYTF. The DNA for the CDR3 is TGTGCCAGTAGTGCTCGTGCGACAGGGGGCTATGGCTACACCTTC.

In this sample, this clone turned up a few times. The V and J genes are TRBV28 and TRBJ2-2; weak D call: TRBD2 (6 bases). Trimming stripped 2 bases from V and 0 bases from J, with 10 bases between. CDR1 is MDHEN, CDR2 SYDVKM, per germline. The CDR3 contains 16 residues. In DNA form, the CDR3 reads TGTGCCAGCAGTTTACCGGGACTTCCGAACACCGGGGAGCTGTTTTTT. Translated, it gives CASSLPGLPNTGELFF.

This clone showed up just once. The gene calls are TRBV9 and TRBJ2-7; a possible D gene is TRBD1 (5 bases). Trimming removed 1 base at V and 7 bases at J, with 9 bases between. This CDR3 spans 12 amino acids. The V gene's germline CDR1 is SGDLS and CDR2 YYNGEE. CDR3 sequence: CASSVQGGEQYF. CDR3 DNA sequence: TGTGCCAGCAGCGTACAGGGTGGGGAGCAGTACTTC.

This clone was seen a single time. The V call is TRBV18, the J call TRBJ2-1; 9 bases are shared with TRBD2. CDR1 and CDR2 (germline): KGHSH, LQKENI. This CDR3 has 16 residues. The J segment lost 4 bases and the V segment lost 2 bases, leaving 6 bases of the junction unmatched. For the CDR3, the DNA is TGTGCCAGCTCACCAGCTACGACTAGCGGATACAATGAGCAGTTCTTC. Translating gives CASSPATTSGYNEQFF.

The chain joins TRBV9 to TRBJ1-2; D is unclear. CDR3 size: 14 residues. Trimming removed 2 bases from V and 4 bases from J, with 12 bases in between. From germline, CDR1 is SGDLS and CDR2 YYNGEE. The CDR3 loop reads CASSVGNSFYGYTF. In DNA, the CDR3 is TGTGCCAGCAGCGTCGGAAACAGTTTCTATGGCTACACCTTC.

This rearrangement joins TRBV7-9 to TRBJ2-2; 14 positions match TRBD2. From germline, CDR1 is SEHNR and CDR2 FQNEAQ (reference sequence). This CDR3 region has 15 residues. The ends lost 3 bases at V and 6 bases at J; junction bases unmatched: 0. The CDR3 coding sequence is TGTGCCAGCAGCTTGGGACTAGCGGGGGCCGGGGAGCTGTTTTTT. Residues: CASSLGLAGAGELFF.

V gene TRBV28 combines with J gene TRBJ1-2; D not certain. Germline-derived CDR1 and CDR2 are MDHEN and SYDVKM. The CDR3 totals 14 residues. Trimming shortened V by 2 bases and J by 3 bases, and 10 bases separated the two germline ends. The chain's CDR3 is CASSLMPDYYGYTF. The CDR3 bases are TGTGCCAGCAGTTTAATGCCTGACTACTATGGCTACACCTTC.

The chain employs TRBV5-1 and TRBJ1-6; 8 bases agree with TRBD1. This CDR3 is built from 15 residues. V trimming: 0 bases; J trimming: 9 bases; junction bases outside the gene matches: 5. CDR1 and CDR2 (germline): SGHRS, YFSETQ. Here the CDR3 DNA reads TGCGCCAGCAGCTTGGGGCAGGGGGCAGCTTCACCCCTCCACTTT. Translating it yields CASSLGQGAASPLHF.

The V and J genes are TRBV5-1 and TRBJ1-2; 8 positions agree with TRBD1. Germline trimming cut 0 bases from V and 7 bases from J; bases unmatched to any gene: 5. Germline CDR1 is SGHRS and CDR2 is YFSETQ. The CDR3 spans 14 residues. CDR3 sequence: CASSLGTGWFGYTF. The CDR3, as DNA: TGCGCCAGCAGCTTGGGGACAGGGTGGTTTGGCTACACCTTC.

The chain has TRBV27 and TRBJ1-1; TRBD1 agrees at 10 bases. The CDR3 is 16 residues long. Germline trimming cut 2 bases from V and 11 bases from J; bases unmatched to any gene: 14. The germline CDR1 and CDR2 sequences are MNHEY and SMNVEV (reference sequence). CDR3 amino acids: CASSLMIGWDRGEAFF. CDR3 bases: TGTGCCAGCAGTTTAATGATTGGTTGGGACAGGGGCGAGGCTTTCTTT.

This clone is a singleton in its sample. This sequence joins TRBV7-9 and TRBJ2-2, with 8 positions matching TRBD1. This CDR3 contains 18 residues. CDR1 is SEHNR and CDR2 is FQNEAQ in the germline V gene (reference sequence). With 2 bases clipped from V and 5 bases from J, the junction kept 13 bases outside the gene matches. CDR3 sequence (DNA): TGTGCCAGCAGCTTAAGGGACAGGCCCCCCAGAGGAACCGGGGAGCTGTTTTTT. This gives the protein CASSLRDRPPRGTGELFF. The full variable domain, in which reference TRBV7-9 and TRBJ2-2 provide the parts outside the CDR3, is DTGVSQNPRHKITKRGQNVTFRCDPISEHNRLYWYRQTLGQGPEFLTYFQNEAQLEKSRLLSDRFSAERPKGSFSTLEIQRTEQGDSAMYLCASSLRDRPPRGTGELFFGEGSRLTVL.

CDR3 protein: CSVCVTPGQPQHF. For the CDR3, the DNA is TGCAGCGTTTGCGTTACCCCCGGTCAGCCCCAGCATTTT. The rearrangement links TRBV29-1 to TRBJ1-5; D is unresolved. Germline lookup yields CDR1 SQVTM and CDR2 ANQGSEA. This CDR3 comprises 13 residues. V was cut by 5 bases and J by 6 bases, with 14 bases left in between.

This chain joins TRBV30 and TRBJ2-7, with 8 nucleotides matching TRBD1. Germline values: CDR1 GTSNPN, CDR2 SVGIG (reference sequence). The junction had 3 bases not matched to a gene; V was cut back by 2 bases and J by 6 bases. The CDR3 runs to 12 residues. The CDR3 reads CAWSTGGPEQYF. CDR3 DNA sequence: TGTGCCTGGAGTACAGGGGGACCCGAGCAGTACTTC.

V is TRBV29-1 and J is TRBJ1-4; 7 bases agree with TRBD1. The CDR3 contains 12 residues. With 8 bases clipped from V and 8 bases from J, the junction kept 8 bases outside the gene matches. CDR1 and CDR2 from the germline V gene are SQVTM and ANQGSEA. CDR3 in DNA: TGCAGCTACCGGGACAGCAAGGAAAAACTGTTTTTT. Translating it yields CSYRDSKEKLFF.

The chain has TRBV5-1 and TRBJ2-5; 9 positions match TRBD2. With V trimmed by 0 bases and J by 3 bases, 6 bases remained unmatched. CDR3 size: 16 residues. CDR1 SGHRS and CDR2 YFSETQ come from the germline V gene. The CDR3 DNA is TGCGCCAGCAGCTTGGGACGCTGGACTAGCGAAGAGACCCAGTACTTC. Its protein is CASSLGRWTSEETQYF.